This T cell receptor beta chain was recovered during a study of early T cells in non-severe SARS-CoV-2 infection. About the study: Sequencing targeted bulk RNA from unsorted whole blood, leaving chains unpaired.

In the case of this clonotype: No antigen is known for it.

The protocol attached unique molecular identifiers to individual cDNA molecules. TCRdb fed the 5' RACE reads into MiXCR, producing one record per CDR3 protein. The sample shows about 60,000 distinct CDR3 sequences, roughly 12% of them seen only once. Study findings and constraints: Private and CD4 specificities were missed by VDJdb matching, skewed to anti-spike CD8.

The clonotype comes from an adult who was a healthcare worker with PCR-confirmed SARS-CoV-2 infection or an uninfected control (not recorded which). The sample was whole blood.

CDR3 residues: CASSLNEGATNQPQHF. In nucleotides, the CDR3 is TGTGCCAGCAGTTTGAATGAGGGAGCCACCAATCAGCCCCAGCATTTT. The chain combines TRBV12-3 or TRBV12-4 with TRBJ1-5, with unresolved D. The CDR3 totals 16 residues. The V and J ends lost 3 bases and 3 bases respectively, with 15 bases between them.